This T cell receptor (beta chain) originates from a study of cytomegalovirus exposure and HLA in healthy donors. This PCR relied on a set of 60 Vbeta primers and 13 Jbeta primers. Libraries were prepared by immunoSEQ multiplex PCR; TCRdb keeps only in-frame clonotypes and omits some of them. The sample lists over 100,000 clones; approximately 78% were seen once. Germline-derived CDR1 and CDR2 are SGHTA and FQGTGA. There are 16 residues in the CDR3. Trimming removed 5 bases at V and 4 bases at J, with 20 bases between. Of note for this clone: The antigen is not known.

Study results and limitations: CMV serostatus stood as the only immune exposure information on hand.

The chain carries TRBV7-3 and TRBJ1-2; a possible D gene is TRBD1 (6 bases). The TCR comes from a female donor in good health and CMV-seronegative. The specimen was PBMCs. The DNA of the CDR3 is TGTGCCAGCAGCCGCACCTTTCAGGGGATAGGCTATGGCTACACCTTC. Translating gives CASSRTFQGIGYGYTF.